The source of this T cell receptor beta chain is a study of blood T cell repertoires in COVID-19. Study information: COVID-19 samples collected from the United States, Italy and Spain covered acute and convalescent phases. Sample material is recorded as cDNA or gDNA derived from T cells, B-cell-depleted T cells, or PBMCs.

Germline V gene data show CDR1 as PRHDT and CDR2 as FYEKMQ (reference sequence). The CDR3 length is 15 residues. V was pared by 5 bases and J by 3 bases, with 8 bases of the junction left unmatched. As processed by the authors: Estimation of nucleated cell counts was performed using reference gene primer amplification. Sequenced by immunoSEQ multiplex PCR; TCRdb stores in-frame clones only, minus some. The V and J calls and clone size come from that table; D and trimming were worked out from the DNA. The sample has under 200,000 clones, approximately 90% seen once. The receptor's source is a man between 40 and 49 years old with active or convalescent COVID-19. The chain is built from TRBV13 and TRBJ1-2; 8 bases map to TRBD1. Sequencing was performed on peripheral blood. CDR3 sequence: CASSPSGQGHYGYTF. Written as DNA, the CDR3 is TGTGCCAGCAGCCCGTCCGGACAGGGTCACTATGGCTACACCTTC.